The 31 T cell receptor beta chains listed next were all sequenced from one sample in a study of T cells in Graves' hyperthyroidism and ophthalmopathy. Researchers amplified the TCR beta CDR3 regions from RNA transcripts. A first-round RT-PCR of the TCR CDR3 used the HTBI primer set. One entry per CDR3 protein, called by TCRdb with MiXCR from the multiplex PCR reads. This table has 500,000 to 650,000 distinct CDR3 sequences, around 43% appearing once. Sequencing was carried out using peripheral blood or thyroid tissue (not recorded which). Receptors were obtained from an adult woman with Graves' disease, either hyperthyroidism or ophthalmopathy (not recorded which).

This clonotype was detected many times. The rearrangement links TRBV7-9 to TRBJ2-7; TRBD2 aligns across 10 bases. V was clipped by 3 bases and J by 2 bases; unmatched bases: 7. CDR1 is SEHNR, CDR2 FQNEAQ, per germline (reference sequence). This CDR3 is built from 16 residues. CDR3 nucleotide sequence: TGTGCCAGCAGCTTCCTAGCGGGAGTGGGGCCCTACGAGCAGTACTTC. This encodes CASSFLAGVGPYEQYF.

The rearrangement uses TRBV7-9 and TRBJ1-3, with D unclear. The V gene's germline CDR1 is SEHNR and CDR2 FQNEAQ (reference sequence). Trimming shortened V by 0 bases and J by 4 bases, and 7 bases separated the two germline ends. The CDR3 has 14 amino acids. In DNA, the CDR3 is TGTGCCAGCAGCTTAGCCTTAGCGGGAAACACCATATATTTT. Translation gives CASSLALAGNTIYF.

The chain links TRBV5-1 to TRBJ1-1, with TRBD1 matching over 7 bases. There are 17 residues in the CDR3. The J segment lost 4 bases and the V segment lost 0 bases, leaving 12 bases of the junction unmatched. Germline loops: CDR1 SGHRS, CDR2 YFSETQ. The CDR3 DNA sequence: TGCGCCAGCAGCTTGGATGACAGGGAGGTCTGGCCCACTGAAGCTTTCTTT. It specifies CASSLDDREVWPTEAFF.

The chain recombines TRBV15 with TRBJ1-2; 7 bases line up with TRBD1. Germline-derived CDR1 and CDR2 are LNHNV and YYDKDF (reference sequence). The CDR3 has 15 amino acids. V trimming: 1 base; J trimming: 6 bases; junction bases outside the gene matches: 8. The DNA of the CDR3 is TGTGCCACCAGCAGAGGTCCTACAGGGGATCATGGCTACACCTTC. Amino acids: CATSRGPTGDHGYTF.

This clonotype appeared many times. This chain links TRBV12-3 or TRBV12-4 with TRBJ1-4, with 10 nucleotides matching TRBD1. V dropped 10 bases and J dropped 7; count of bases not matched to a gene: 9. The CDR3 length is 14 residues. The chain's CDR3 is CATAPGQGSEKLFF. The CDR3 bases are TGTGCCACCGCTCCGGGACAGGGGAGTGAAAAACTGTTTTTT.

The genes are TRBV6-1 and TRBJ1-2; D is perhaps TRBD1 (5 bases). V was cut by 4 bases and J by 4 bases, with 16 bases left in between. The germline V gene encodes CDR1 MNHNS and CDR2 SASEGT. CDR3 length equals 15 residues. In DNA form, the CDR3 reads TGTGCCAGCAGTGTATTCGGGGGTTTTATCTATGGCTACACCTTC. This sequence encodes CASSVFGGFIYGYTF.

This clonotype was observed a single time. The chain links TRBV10-2 to TRBJ1-1; unclear D gene. Per the germline V gene, CDR1 is WSHSY and CDR2 is SAAADI. The CDR3 is made up of 13 amino acids. Trimming took 3 bases from V and 5 from J, leaving 10 bases between them. The CDR3 here is CASSDPKDTEAFF. CDR3 DNA: TGCGCCAGCAGTGACCCAAAGGATACTGAAGCTTTCTTT.

A few counts support this clonotype. The CDR3, as DNA: TGTGCCAGCAGCCAGGATAGTATTTTGAAGCCCGGGGAGCTGTTTTTT. It is translated as CASSQDSILKPGELFF. The chain uses TRBV3-1 and TRBJ2-2; no clear D. The CDR3 is 16 amino acids. Per the germline V gene, CDR1 is LGHDT and CDR2 is YNNKEL (reference sequence). Trimming cost V 3 bases and J 6 bases, with 17 bases left between them.

The V call is TRBV24-1, the J call TRBJ2-7, with 7 bases aligning to TRBD1. The CDR3 runs to 14 residues. The germline V gene encodes CDR1 KGHDR and CDR2 SFDVKD. Unmatched junction bases numbered 8, after V lost 5 bases and J lost 5 bases. DNA of the CDR3: TGTGCCACCAGTGCCGCGGACAGGACGGACGAGCAGTACTTC. This translates into CATSAADRTDEQYF.

The chain employs TRBV7-8 and TRBJ1-4, with 9 bases lining up with TRBD1. With 2 bases clipped from V and 4 bases from J, the junction kept 11 bases outside the gene matches. This CDR3 spans 18 amino acids. Germline V gives CDR1 SGHVS, CDR2 FQNEAQ. In nucleotides, the CDR3 is TGTGCCAGCAGCTTAATTCGGACAGGGGAGCTCCTTAATGAAAAACTGTTTTTT. This sequence encodes CASSLIRTGELLNEKLFF.

The V gene is TRBV7-9, the J gene TRBJ1-1; D remains unclear. Germline values: CDR1 SEHNR, CDR2 FQNEAQ (reference sequence). V lost 11 bases and J lost 0, with 13 bases in between. The CDR3 is 13 residues long. CDR3 loop: CAWSVVLNTEAFF. For the CDR3, the DNA is TGTGCCTGGAGTGTAGTCCTGAACACTGAAGCTTTCTTT.

This chain links TRBV7-2 with TRBJ2-2, with 7 bases aligning to TRBD2. This CDR3 region has 17 residues. Germline V gene lookup returns CDR1 SGHTA and CDR2 FQGNSA. The V segment lost 0 bases and the J segment 6 bases; nucleotides outside the gene matches: 10. The CDR3 here is CASSLADGLERAGELFF. The CDR3 DNA sequence: TGTGCCAGCAGCTTAGCCGACGGACTAGAGCGTGCCGGGGAGCTGTTTTTT.

This clonotype was recorded at least ten times. The V and J genes are TRBV29-1 and TRBJ2-5; D is possibly TRBD2 (5 bases). Trimming took 8 bases from V and 10 from J, leaving 14 bases between them. This CDR3 region has 10 residues. Germline CDR1 is SQVTM and CDR2 is ANQGSEA. CDR3: CSSAGEIQYF. CDR3 coding DNA: TGCAGCTCTGCCGGGGAAATCCAGTACTTC.

The chain carries TRBV7-6 and TRBJ1-1, with D tentatively TRBD1 (5 bases). This CDR3 region has 15 residues. V dropped 5 bases and J dropped 0 bases, with 13 bases sitting between them. CDR1 and CDR2 from the germline V gene are SGHVS and FNYEAQ. CDR3 DNA: TGTGCCAGCAGCCCTAGAGGGGCCCTGAACACTGAAGCTTTCTTT. As protein: CASSPRGALNTEAFF.

This clonotype was picked up many times. The chain joins TRBV7-2 to TRBJ1-5; D unresolved. The CDR3 totals 16 residues. Trimming took 0 bases from V and 5 from J, leaving 14 bases between them. Germline V gene data show CDR1 as SGHTA and CDR2 as FQGNSA. The CDR3 is CASSLAGWSTDQPQHF. In DNA form, the CDR3 reads TGTGCCAGCAGCTTAGCGGGTTGGAGCACGGATCAGCCCCAGCATTTT. Together with reference TRBV7-2 and TRBJ1-5, the CDR3 gives the full variable domain: GAGVSQSPSNKVTEKGKDVELRCDPISGHTALYWYRQSLGQGLEFLIYFQGNSAPDKSGLPSDRFSAERTGGSVSTLTIQRTQQEDSAVYLCASSLAGWSTDQPQHFGDGTRLSIL.

The chain employs TRBV20-1 and TRBJ2-5; D uncertain. Germline V gives CDR1 DFQATT, CDR2 SNEGSKA (reference sequence). Trimming left V 3 bases short and J 5 bases short, with 10 bases between. The CDR3 extends over 12 amino acids. CDR3 residues: CSASDRVETQYF. The CDR3 DNA reads TGCAGTGCTAGCGATCGGGTGGAGACCCAGTACTTC.

The V gene is TRBV7-2, the J gene TRBJ1-1, with D maybe TRBD1 (5 bases). V was shortened by 5 bases and J by 1 base, with 14 bases between the two germline ends. CDR3 length: 15 amino acids. Germline V gene sequence: CDR1 SGHTA, CDR2 FQGNSA. The DNA for the CDR3 is TGTGCCAGCAGCCCTCCGGGACTAGCGAACACTGAAGCTTTCTTT. Translation gives CASSPPGLANTEAFF.

The gene calls are TRBV2 and TRBJ1-2, with D possibly TRBD1 on 6 matching bases. This CDR3 contains 15 residues. Trimming took off 4 bases at V and 4 bases at J, with 16 bases between the two ends. The germline gives CDR1 SNHLY, CDR2 FYNNEI. DNA for the CDR3: TGTGCCAGCAGTGGAATGGGGGCGGTCGGCTATGGCTACACCTTC. Protein sequence: CASSGMGAVGYGYTF.

Only a few counts were recorded for this clonotype. The CDR3, as DNA: TGCAGTGCTTATACCCGACAGATAAACACTGAAGCTTTCTTT. It yields the protein CSAYTRQINTEAFF. The chain uses TRBV20-1 and TRBJ1-1, with D possibly being TRBD1 (5 bases). The CDR3 sequence is 14 residues long. Trimming took off 5 bases at V and 2 bases at J, with 15 bases between the two ends. CDR1 is DFQATT, CDR2 SNEGSKA, per germline (reference sequence).

The chain couples TRBV5-1 to TRBJ1-1; D may be TRBD1 (5 bases). The V gene's germline CDR1 is SGHRS and CDR2 YFSETQ. V lost 3 bases to trimming and J lost 1 base, with 10 bases between them. The CDR3 extends over 14 amino acids. The CDR3 nucleotides are TGCGCCAGCAGCTCCGGGGGGACGAACACTGAAGCTTTCTTT. Protein product: CASSSGGTNTEAFF.

The J gene is TRBJ1-2, the V gene TRBV7-9, with a tentative D call TRBD1 (5 bases). The CDR3 has 13 amino acids. Germline-derived CDR1 and CDR2 are SEHNR and FQNEAQ (reference sequence). V was clipped by 4 bases and J by 5 bases, with 11 bases between them. CDR3 DNA sequence: TGTGCCAGCAGCTGGGTCAAGGGGTATGGCTACACCTTC. It is translated as CASSWVKGYGYTF.

The chain recombines TRBV7-9 with TRBJ2-5, with 8 bases lining up with TRBD2. Germline V gene lookup returns CDR1 SEHNR and CDR2 FQNEAQ (reference sequence). The CDR3 sequence is 15 residues long. The V segment lost 5 bases and the J segment 6 bases; nucleotides outside the gene matches: 11. CDR3 in amino acids: CASSPPSGGGKTQYF. The CDR3 nucleotides read TGTGCCAGCAGCCCCCCTTCGGGAGGGGGGAAGACCCAGTACTTC. Full variable domain (remainder filled in from reference TRBV7-9 and TRBJ2-5): DTGVSQNPRHKITKRGQNVTFRCDPISEHNRLYWYRQTLGQGPEFLTYFQNEAQLEKSRLLSDRFSAERPKGSFSTLEIQRTEQGDSAMYLCASSPPSGGGKTQYFGPGTRLLVL.

Worth noting for this clonotype: The junction departs from germline at one end; a sequencing error may be responsible. The rearrangement uses TRBV20-1 and TRBJ2-7; 10 nucleotides align to TRBD1. CDR1 and CDR2 from the germline V gene are DFQATT and SNEGSKA (reference sequence). This CDR3 is 15 amino acids long. CDR3 residues: CSARDRDRGLYEQYF. The CDR3 DNA sequence: TGCAGTGCTAGAGATCGGGACAGGGGTCTCTACGAGCAATACTTC.

This clonotype was recorded only once. The chain couples TRBV11-1 to TRBJ1-4; D is uncertain. CDR1 SGHAT and CDR2 FQDESV come from the germline V gene (reference sequence). With 0 bases removed from V and 14 bases from J, the gap between germline ends came to 16 bases. The CDR3 sequence is 14 residues long. In DNA form, the CDR3 reads TGTGCCAGCAGCTTAGCTAGGGCAGACCAAGTCCTGTTTTTT. Translation: CASSLARADQVLFF.

The V and J genes are TRBV7-8 and TRBJ2-6; 9 positions agree with TRBD1. Germline CDR1 reads SGHVS; CDR2 reads FQNEAQ. This CDR3 is built from 17 residues. With 11 bases clipped from V and 3 bases from J, the junction kept 14 bases outside the gene matches. The CDR3 loop reads CACSPGTGFFGANVLTF. Here the CDR3 DNA reads TGTGCCTGTTCCCCCGGGACAGGGTTTTTTGGGGCCAACGTCCTGACTTTC.

This chain links TRBV7-2 with TRBJ2-2; D is uncertain. There are 16 residues in the CDR3. In germline, CDR1 is SGHTA, CDR2 FQGNSA. V was clipped by 9 bases and J by 1 base, with 18 bases between them. DNA for the CDR3: TGTGCCAGTAGTCCCAAAGTTTACGTGAACACCGGGGAGCTGTTTTTT. This codes for CASSPKVYVNTGELFF. Full variable domain (missing parts from reference TRBV7-2 and TRBJ2-2): GAGVSQSPSNKVTEKGKDVELRCDPISGHTALYWYRQSLGQGLEFLIYFQGNSAPDKSGLPSDRFSAERTGGSVSTLTIQRTQQEDSAVYLCASSPKVYVNTGELFFGEGSRLTVL.

This chain connects TRBV4-1 to TRBJ2-7; maybe TRBD2 (6 bases). Between the trimmed V and J ends, which lost 2 bases and 2 bases, there was a span of 28 bases. Germline V gene sequence: CDR1 MGHRA, CDR2 YSYEKL. CDR3 length equals 20 residues. In DNA form, the CDR3 reads TGCGCCAGCAGCCAACGGGAGACGTCGTTTAGCGCGAGAGTGACCTACGAGCAGTACTTC. It specifies CASSQRETSFSARVTYEQYF.

The rearrangement links TRBV27 to TRBJ1-4; a possible D gene is TRBD1 (5 bases). The V end lost 3 bases, the J end lost 8 bases, and 13 bases lay between the germline ends. This CDR3 is 14 amino acids long. The V gene's germline CDR1 is MNHEY and CDR2 SMNVEV (reference sequence). The chain's CDR3 is CASSFASGAEKLFF. For the CDR3, the DNA is TGTGCCAGCAGTTTTGCATCCGGGGCGGAAAAACTGTTTTTT.

This clonotype was recorded many times. The chain recombines TRBV20-1 with TRBJ2-2; 7 positions agree with TRBD1. The CDR3 runs to 14 residues. The ends lost 0 bases at V and 6 bases at J; junction bases unmatched: 4. Per the germline V gene, CDR1 is DFQATT and CDR2 is SNEGSKA (reference sequence). As DNA, the CDR3 is TGCAGTGCTAGAGATCCCCAGGGGGCCGGGGAGCTGTTTTTT. Its translation: CSARDPQGAGELFF.

The V call is TRBV7-2, the J call TRBJ2-7; 7 nucleotides match TRBD1. This CDR3 spans 14 amino acids. The germline CDR1 and CDR2 sequences are SGHTA and FQGNSA. With 0 bases clipped from V and 4 bases from J, the junction kept 3 bases outside the gene matches. This CDR3 reads CASSLAGGEYEQYF. DNA for the CDR3: TGTGCCAGCAGCTTAGCAGGGGGCGAGTACGAGCAGTACTTC.

The table lists this clonotype with many counts. The chain couples TRBV7-9 to TRBJ1-1; D not resolved. This CDR3 is built from 13 residues. Trimming took off 6 bases at V and 1 base at J, with 9 bases between the two ends. The germline gives CDR1 SEHNR, CDR2 FQNEAQ (reference sequence). The DNA of the CDR3 is TGTGCCAGCAGTTTCGTCGAGAACACTGAAGCTTTCTTT. As protein: CASSFVENTEAFF.